The entry that follows covers one TCR beta chain sequence. The antigen is unknown. Second-dose recipients at about 4 or about 12 weeks were treated as one pooled group. TCRdb keeps only in-frame clones here, not all; method: immunoSEQ multiplex PCR. The data hold around 140,000 clones, with around nine tenths observed a single time. The data are from a study of T cell responses to AZD1222 COVID-19 vaccine. General study points: Donors were largely white British and mainly female; clonal diversity was possibly underestimated. Spike-wide vaccine-associated CD4 TCRs dominated at 160-218 and 743-854. Only 5 or 6 people who got AZD1222 tested seropositive at baseline.

After removal of 5 bases from V and 8 bases from J, the junction contained 10 bases not matched to a gene. The CDR3 totals 14 residues. Germline CDR1 reads SNHLY; CDR2 reads FYNNEI. This sequence was found in an adult who received the AZD1222 COVID-19 vaccine. The input for sequencing was peripheral blood, taken 28 days after the second AZD1222 dose. The J gene is TRBJ1-2, the V gene TRBV2; 8 bases align to TRBD1. Here the CDR3 DNA reads TGTGCCAGCAGTCTTTTGGACAGGGAGGAAGGCTACACCTTC. This sequence encodes CASSLLDREEGYTF.